These 18 T cell receptor beta chains originate from one sample sequenced in a study of T-cell reconstitution after alpha-beta-depleted transplantation in children. Researchers prepared the TCRbeta library using unique molecular identifiers, the study reports. TCRdb used MiXCR to reprocess the PCR reads, holding one entry per CDR3 protein. The data contain roughly 300,000 distinct CDR3 sequences, approximately 10% of them singletons. The source was peripheral blood, collected 180 days after TCRalphabeta/CD19-depleted stem cell transplant. The receptors derive from a male patient between 2 and 15 years old who had a stem cell transplant for chronic granulomatous disease, so the T cells may come from the graft donor.

There are many counts of this clonotype. The rearrangement uses TRBV7-9 and TRBJ2-3; D is ambiguous. The CDR3 is 16 residues long. Looked up from germline, CDR1 is SEHNR and CDR2 is FQNEAQ (reference sequence). The V end lost 5 bases, the J end lost 0 bases, and 15 bases lay between the germline ends. The CDR3 is CASSADWLTSTDTQYF. CDR3 nucleotide sequence: TGTGCCAGCAGCGCCGACTGGCTTACTAGCACAGATACGCAGTATTTT.

This clonotype came up many times. The V call is TRBV20-1, the J call TRBJ2-2; TRBD1 matches at 8 bases. Germline V gives CDR1 DFQATT, CDR2 SNEGSKA (reference sequence). The CDR3 runs 15 residues. The trim removed 0 bases at V and 6 bases at J, leaving 6 bases unmatched. CDR3 in amino acids: CSAREQGVIPGELFF. CDR3 nucleotide sequence: TGCAGTGCTAGAGAACAGGGGGTTATCCCCGGGGAGCTGTTTTTT.

This clonotype has just one count. J is TRBJ2-7 and V is TRBV28; unclear D gene. V gave up 3 bases and J gave up 2 bases, with 8 bases separating them. This CDR3 spans 13 amino acids. The germline V gene encodes CDR1 MDHEN and CDR2 SYDVKM. CDR3 amino acids: CASSFLPAYEQYF. The CDR3 nucleotides read TGTGCCAGCAGTTTTCTTCCGGCCTACGAGCAGTACTTC. Full variable domain (rest looked up from reference TRBV28 and TRBJ2-7): DVKVTQSSRYLVKRTGEKVFLECVQDMDHENMFWYRQDPGLGLRLIYFSYDVKMKEKGDIPEGYSVSREKKERFSLILESASTNQTSMYLCASSFLPAYEQYFGPGTRLTVT.

This clonotype was seen a few times. The V and J genes are TRBV5-6 and TRBJ2-1; 7 positions match TRBD1. Germline CDR1 reads SGHDT; CDR2 reads YYEEEE. Trimming took 0 bases from V and 2 from J; bases not matched to a gene: 5. CDR3 length equals 16 residues. The CDR3 sequence is CASSLEGAHPYNEQFF. As DNA, the CDR3 is TGTGCCAGCAGCTTGGAGGGGGCCCATCCCTACAATGAGCAGTTCTTC. Full variable domain (missing parts from reference TRBV5-6 and TRBJ2-1): DAGVTQSPTHLIKTRGQQVTLRCSPKSGHDTVSWYQQALGQGPQFIFQYYEEEERQRGNFPDRFSGHQFPNYSSELNVNALLLGDSALYLCASSLEGAHPYNEQFFGPGTRLTVL.

This rearrangement joins TRBV11-2 to TRBJ1-4; D gene unclear. CDR1 is SGHAT, CDR2 FQNNGV, per germline. V lost 1 base and J lost 0, with 9 bases in between. This CDR3 region has 16 residues. The CDR3 DNA follows: TGTGCCAGCAGCTTAGGGGGTTGGACAACTAATGAAAAACTGTTTTTT. The encoded protein is CASSLGGWTTNEKLFF.

This clonotype was seen many times. The CDR3 reads CASSFSGRGTDTQYF. The CDR3 DNA is TGTGCCAGCAGCTTTAGCGGGAGGGGCACAGATACGCAGTATTTT. V and J are TRBV7-3 and TRBJ2-3, with 11 bases matching TRBD2. Germline V gene data show CDR1 as SGHTA and CDR2 as FQGTGA. This CDR3 spans 15 amino acids. After removal of 3 bases from V and 1 base from J, the junction contained 0 bases not matched to a gene.

This clonotype was seen more than once but under ten times. This rearrangement joins TRBV25-1 to TRBJ1-1; the D gene is possibly TRBD1 (6 bases). The CDR3 runs to 16 residues. Germline values: CDR1 MGHDK, CDR2 SYGVNS. V was trimmed by 2 bases and J by 2 bases, leaving 15 bases between them. The CDR3: CASSEGGGDTNTEAFF. The CDR3 nucleotides are TGTGCCAGCAGTGAAGGGGGGGGGGACACCAACACTGAAGCTTTCTTT. Using reference TRBV25-1 and TRBJ1-1 for the parts outside the CDR3, the full variable domain is EADIYQTPRYLVIGTGKKITLECSQTMGHDKMYWYQQDPGMELHLIHYSYGVNSTEKGDLSSESTVSRIRTEHFPLTLESARPSHTSQYLCASSEGGGDTNTEAFFGQGTRLTVV.

This clonotype was found many times. The chain has TRBV29-1 and TRBJ1-1; TRBD1 matches at 7 bases. The V and J ends lost 7 bases and 4 bases, in that order; junction bases with no gene match: 9. Germline values: CDR1 SQVTM, CDR2 ANQGSEA. This CDR3 is built from 13 residues. The CDR3: CSADRELSTEAFF. The DNA of the CDR3 is TGCAGCGCTGACAGGGAGTTGAGCACTGAAGCTTTCTTT.

Notes on this clonotype: Mismatch with germline at one junction end may stem from a read error. The chain is built from TRBV15 and TRBJ2-2, with D hard to call. The CDR3 has 17 amino acids. Germline V CDR1 and CDR2: LNHNV, YYDKDF (reference sequence). The CDR3: CATSRIRTTPNIGELFF. CDR3 nucleotide sequence: TGTGCCACCAGCAGAATTCGAACTACCCCGAACATCGGGGAGCTGTTTTTT.

This chain joins TRBV14 and TRBJ2-1; a weak D match, TRBD2 (6 bases). The germline V and J ends were trimmed by 3 bases and 1 base, with 10 bases remaining between them. This CDR3 is built from 15 residues. Germline V lookup: CDR1 SGHDN, CDR2 FVKESK. CDR3 protein: CASSHRLESYNEQFF. The DNA for the CDR3 is TGTGCCAGCAGCCATCGACTAGAGTCCTACAATGAGCAGTTCTTC.

This clonotype has ten or more counts. The chain recombines TRBV6-5 with TRBJ2-1, with 8 bases lining up with TRBD1. The junction had 12 bases not matched to a gene; V was cut back by 2 bases and J by 6 bases. The CDR3 runs 17 residues. Germline V lookup: CDR1 MNHEY, CDR2 SVGAGI. The CDR3 loop reads CASSYSPAGDRFNEQFF. The DNA for the CDR3 is TGTGCCAGCAGTTACAGTCCAGCCGGGGACAGGTTCAATGAGCAGTTCTTC.

This clonotype came up many times. This chain uses TRBV5-8 with TRBJ1-2; tentatively, D is TRBD1 (6 bases). Germline lookup yields CDR1 SGHTS and CDR2 YDEGEE. The CDR3 is 13 residues long. V lost 5 bases to trimming and J lost 7 bases, with 15 bases between them. DNA for the CDR3: TGTGCCAGCAGGACCCGGGGGGGCGGTGGCTACACCTTC. Its protein product is CASRTRGGGGYTF. Drawing the rest from reference TRBV5-8 and TRBJ1-2, the complete variable domain is EAGVTQSPTHLIKTRGQQATLRCSPISGHTSVYWYQQALGLGLQFLLWYDEGEERNRGNFPPRFSGRQFPNYSSELNVNALELEDSALYLCASRTRGGGGYTFGSGTRLTVV.

This clonotype occurred many times. V usage is TRBV7-2 and J usage is TRBJ2-3, with D perhaps TRBD2 (5 bases). Germline CDR1 reads SGHTA; CDR2 reads FQGNSA. This CDR3 has 15 amino acids. Deletions cut 5 bases from V and 3 bases from J, with 15 bases between. The CDR3 region has the DNA TGTGCCAGCAGCCCCCGGCGAGGGAGTACAGATACGCAGTATTTT. Translated: CASSPRRGSTDTQYF.

This clonotype was detected ten times or more. The V call is TRBV7-9, the J call TRBJ2-7; possibly TRBD2 for D (5 bases). Looked up from germline, CDR1 is SEHNR and CDR2 is FQNEAQ (reference sequence). There are 13 residues in the CDR3. With 4 bases removed from V and 4 bases from J, the gap between germline ends came to 11 bases. The CDR3 region is CASSWESTYEQYF. The CDR3 DNA is TGTGCCAGCAGCTGGGAGTCGACATACGAGCAGTACTTC.

This clonotype has ten or more counts. The chain links TRBV20-1 to TRBJ2-7; 10 bases line up with TRBD1. The CDR3 spans 13 residues. Germline CDR1 reads DFQATT; CDR2 reads SNEGSKA (reference sequence). Trimming at V came to 4 bases and at J to 3 bases, leaving 3 bases not matched to a gene. The CDR3 region is CSAKRDRGYEQYF. The CDR3 DNA is TGCAGTGCTAAACGGGACAGGGGCTACGAGCAGTACTTC.

This clonotype has a count of ten or more. V gene TRBV29-1 combines with J gene TRBJ2-7; 9 positions match TRBD1. This CDR3 contains 14 residues. Germline V CDR1 and CDR2: SQVTM, ANQGSEA. V shed 5 bases and J 0 bases; nucleotides not matched to a gene: 5. In DNA, the CDR3 is TGCAGCGTTAAAGGACAGGGGAGCTCCTACGAGCAGTACTTC. This translates into CSVKGQGSSYEQYF.

Ten or more counts support this clonotype. The chain has TRBV5-1 and TRBJ2-5; TRBD1 aligns across 8 bases. Germline CDR1 SGHRS, CDR2 YFSETQ. The ends lost 4 bases at V and 1 base at J; junction bases unmatched: 6. The CDR3 is made up of 15 amino acids. The CDR3 region has the DNA TGCGCCAGCAGCACCACCGGGACAGGCCAAGAGACCCAGTACTTC. This codes for CASSTTGTGQETQYF.

With regard to this clonotype: A much bigger clone sits one base away, suggesting this may be a read error. The chain carries TRBV9 and TRBJ2-3; 13 bases line up with TRBD2. CDR1 SGDLS and CDR2 YYNGEE come from the germline V gene. The CDR3 loop spans 18 amino acids. CDR3 protein: CASSARLAGGLSTDAQYF. DNA for the CDR3: TGTGCCAGCAGCGCACGACTAGCGGGAGGCCTAAGCACAGATGCGCAGTATTTT.